Listed below are T cell receptor beta chains from one sample, sequenced in a study of T-cell reconstitution after alpha-beta-depleted transplantation in children. TCRdb processed the PCR reads anew with MiXCR; each CDR3 protein has one entry. The sample contains some 76,000 distinct CDR3 sequences, roughly a tenth of which appear only once. The specimen comprised PBMCs, sampled before TCRalphabeta/CD19-depleted stem cell transplant. Receptors were obtained from a boy younger than 18 with acute myeloid leukemia, due to receive a stem cell transplant. Each CDR3 is given with its conserved first and last residue. The D gene is left open where the match is weak. Rows give clone size only sometimes, using once, few, many, or a class for an expanded clone.

j_gene	v_gene	abundance	d_gene	CDR3aa	CDR3nt
TRBJ2-1	TRBV7-2	many	TRBD2	CASSLGGRGGFNEQFF	TGTGCCAGCAGCTTAGGAGGGCGGGGGGGTTTCAATGAGCAGTTCTTC
TRBJ2-3	TRBV20-1	many	TRBD2	CSPVPGLAGAEDTQYF	TGCAGTCCTGTTCCGGGACTAGCGGGGGCAGAAGATACGCAGTATTTT
TRBJ2-1	TRBV27	many	TRBD1	CASSSDRGTYNEQFF	TGTGCCAGCAGTTCGGACAGGGGGACCTACAATGAGCAGTTCTTC
TRBJ2-1	TRBV20-1	many	NA	CSARPGPRNEQFF	TGCAGTGCTAGGCCGGGACCAAGGAATGAGCAGTTCTTC
TRBJ1-5	TRBV19	few	NA	CASSNTGRQPQHF	TGTGCCAGTAGTAACACAGGTAGACAGCCCCAGCATTTT
TRBJ2-6	TRBV3-1	many	NA	CASRGAGANVLTF	TGTGCCAGCAGGGGGGCTGGGGCCAACGTCCTGACTTTC
TRBJ1-6	TRBV29-1	many	TRBD1	CSVSDRGNSPLHF	TGCAGCGTCTCGGACAGGGGGAATTCACCCCTCCACTTT
TRBJ1-5	TRBV4-1	many	NA	CASSQGTREDQPQHF	TGCGCCAGCAGCCAAGGGACGCGGGAAGATCAGCCCCAGCATTTT
TRBJ2-2	TRBV11-3	once	NA	CASSSGPSSGRELFF	NA
TRBJ1-5	TRBV19	many	NA	CASSIPPGANQPQHF	TGTGCCAGTAGTATACCCCCGGGGGCAAATCAGCCCCAGCATTTT
TRBJ2-5	TRBV20-1	many	NA	CSARGRGETQYF	TGCAGTGCGAGGGGGCGGGGAGAGACCCAGTACTTC
TRBJ2-7	TRBV7-2	many	TRBD2	CASSLVAGYEQYF	TGTGCCAGCAGCTTAGTAGCGGGCTACGAGCAGTACTTC
TRBJ2-1	TRBV5-1	many	TRBD2	CASSLVASGDYNEQFF	TGCGCCAGCAGCTTGGTGGCTAGCGGTGACTACAATGAGCAGTTCTTC
TRBJ2-1	TRBV9	many	NA	CASSTGLRNEQFF	TGTGCCAGCAGCACCGGACTACGCAATGAGCAGTTCTTC
TRBJ2-7	TRBV7-8	many	NA	CASSLGENYEQYF	TGTGCCAGCAGCTTAGGGGAAAACTACGAGCAGTACTTC
TRBJ1-3	TRBV20-1	many	NA	CSAGRGSRGSGNTIYF	TGCAGTGCTGGACGGGGATCCAGGGGATCTGGAAACACCATATATTTT
TRBJ2-5	TRBV30	many	NA	CAWSRRGQETQYF	TGTGCCTGGAGTCGCCGCGGCCAAGAGACCCAGTACTTC
TRBJ1-1	TRBV7-8	NA	TRBD1	CASSSYPTGGYAEAFF	TGTGCCAGCAGCTCCTACCCGACAGGGGGCTACGCTGAAGCTTTCTTT
TRBJ2-3	TRBV6-1	many	TRBD2	CASSDWASGGSTDTQYF	TGTGCCAGCAGTGACTGGGCTAGCGGGGGAAGCACAGATACGCAGTATTTT
TRBJ1-2	TRBV29-1	NA	NA	CSVDVTGIYGYTF	TGCAGCGTTGACGTGACGGGGATCTATGGCTACACCTTC
TRBJ2-2	TRBV5-4	many	TRBD1	CASSPGQGTGELFF	TGTGCCAGCAGCCCGGGACAGGGGACCGGGGAGCTGTTTTTT
TRBJ2-3	TRBV7-3	many	NA	CASSPRPSTDTQYF	TGTGCCAGCAGCCCAAGGCCATCCACAGATACGCAGTATTTT
TRBJ2-3	TRBV6-5	many	TRBD2	CASSYSPLAGGQNTQYF	TGTGCCAGCAGTTACTCCCCTCTAGCGGGGGGGCAGAACACGCAGTATTTT
TRBJ2-3	TRBV7-2	many	TRBD2	CASSLERLAGADTQYF	TGTGCCAGCAGCTTAGAGCGCCTAGCGGGAGCAGATACGCAGTATTTT
TRBJ1-2	TRBV12-3/TRBV12-4	many	NA	CASSLGATYGYTF	TGTGCCAGCAGCCTCGGGGCAACCTATGGCTACACCTTC
TRBJ1-1	TRBV27	many	NA	CASSFLPGGRNTEAFF	TGTGCCAGCAGTTTTCTCCCTGGTGGGAGGAACACTGAAGCTTTCTTT
TRBJ2-2	TRBV2	many	NA	CASSGGTAPGELFF	TGTGCCAGCAGTGGCGGGACAGCTCCCGGGGAGCTGTTTTTT
TRBJ2-1	TRBV27	many	TRBD1	CASSTRTGHSYNEQFF	TGTGCCAGCAGTACCCGGACAGGACATTCCTACAATGAGCAGTTCTTC
TRBJ2-1	TRBV4-3	many	TRBD2	CASSQWVAGVGNEQFF	TGCGCCAGCAGCCAATGGGTGGCGGGAGTAGGCAATGAGCAGTTCTTC
TRBJ2-2	TRBV28	NA	TRBD2	CASHLAGVNTGELFF	TGTGCCAGCCATCTAGCGGGAGTCAACACCGGGGAGCTGTTTTTT
TRBJ2-1	TRBV4-1	many	TRBD2	CASSQERGRGAAGREQFF	TGCGCCAGCAGCCAAGAACGAGGGCGGGGGGCCGCTGGGCGTGAGCAGTTCTTC
TRBJ2-7	TRBV7-2	many	NA	CASSSGGRYEQYF	TGTGCCAGCAGCTCCGGGGGACGTTACGAGCAGTACTTC
TRBJ2-3	TRBV4-2	many	NA	CASSQGPTRDTDTQYF	TGTGCCAGCAGCCAAGGGCCAACTCGGGACACAGATACGCAGTATTTT
TRBJ1-2	TRBV7-2	many	NA	CASSLSRVAGYTF	TGTGCCAGCAGCTTAAGCAGGGTGGCTGGCTACACCTTC
TRBJ2-5	TRBV6-5	many	NA	CASSYSIQDEETQYF	TGTGCCAGCAGTTACTCGATCCAGGATGAGGAGACCCAGTACTTC
TRBJ2-3	TRBV14	few	NA	CASSQSSGTSDTQYF	TGTGCCAGCAGCCAATCAAGCGGAACGTCAGATACGCAGTATTTT